Below, one T cell receptor beta chain is given with its context. This clonotype was seen only a few times. The target of this receptor is not known. Base qualities are not provided; no much larger clone lies one nucleotide away. The time point label, read with the paper, signifies: sample taken at primary tumor resection. Donors were 72 patients with early-stage, untreated non-small cell lung cancer from the lung TRACERx cohort. Without any cell sorting, TCR sequencing was performed on whole RNA extracted either from tumor and nontumor lung tissue or from cryopreserved PBMC samples. A patient was chosen for TCR sequencing only when enough RNA was available from at least two tumor regions. Tumor and adjacent nontumor lung specimens were reviewed by a lung pathologist before selection. Inclusive of the bounding cysteine and phenylalanine, the CDR3 is 14 residues long. Solely the CDR3 DNA is kept, with 42 bases framed from the first base. V loses 4 bases of germline sequence and J loses 0 bases, and the interval between the two ends is 7 bases. As encoded in the germline V gene, CDR1 is MNHEY while CDR2 is SVGAGI.

The library was made by 5' RACE. The sample was run on a NextSeq 500. To allow correction of PCR and sequencing errors, the TCR library protocol tagged every TCR cDNA molecule with a unique molecular identifier. In the source study's methods: Decombinator tools were used for TCR identification, UMI-based error correction and CDR3 extraction. Expanded TCRs were defined as those above a frequency of 2 per 1,000, corresponding to the top 1% of the tumor frequency distribution. Expanded tumor TCRs statistically deemed absent (corrected P<0.05) from at least one tumor region were classed as regional, and all other expanded tumor TCRs were classed as ubiquitous. Rényi diversity was computed with the R vegan package after subsampling each repertoire 100 times to 5,000 TCRs. CDR3 similarity networks were built from amino acid triplet string-kernel similarity, with CDR3s being connected when pairwise similarity was above 0.82. The public sequencing data were trimmed at Q25 with fastp and processed into clonotypes with MiXCR by TCRdb, which kept only in-frame beta chains. Rows matching on CDR3 protein sequence are summarized as one entry with the most common DNA and genes. TCRdb's processing, not the authors' own work, is the source of the V and J calls. Counted in this sample were around 7,500 distinct CDR3 sequences; approximately 17% of them appeared once. The ten largest make up approximately 12% of the sample.

The sample comes from a study of spatial heterogeneity in lung cancer (dated by TCRdb to between 2018 and 2021). Context from the whole study: More beta-chain than alpha-chain transcripts were consistently detected, likely reflecting higher beta-chain transcript abundance. In the raw uncorrected reads, each unique combination of TCR and UMI appeared more than ten times on average. At surgery, both alpha and beta chains were TCR-sequenced in 220 tumor regions, fewer than 80 matched nontumor lung samples and around 50 PBMC samples. Nonsynonymous mutation counts, determined by whole-exome sequencing of tumor tissue, were related to TCR repertoire features. The study quantitatively compared TCR alpha and beta repertoires across multiple tumor regions, matched nontumor lung and blood in non-small cell lung cancer. A strong correlation was found between TCR transcript counts in tumor regions and a T cell transcriptional module score from matched bulk RNA-seq. Results the study describes overall, beyond this receptor: Estimated TCR-seq coverage of tumor T cells was only roughly 7.3% for alpha chains and around 14% for beta chains. Additional single-cell paired TCR alpha and beta sequencing was considered necessary to confirm, at a functional level, the hypothesis that regional TCRs recognize regional mutations. A correlation was observed between the number of expanded intratumoral alpha and beta TCRs and the tumor nonsynonymous mutation count. Counts of ubiquitous and regional expanded TCRs correlated with counts of ubiquitous and regional nonsynonymous mutations, respectively.

Sequenced here: lung tumor tissue, sampled at surgery. This receptor was obtained from a female donor with early-stage non-small cell lung cancer. Rearrangement joined TRBV6-5 to TRBJ1-3; no D gene is confidently identified. The DNA sequence is given as TGTGCCAGCAGTTCTACAGACTCTGGAAACACCATATATTTT. Translation gives CASSSTDSGNTIYF.